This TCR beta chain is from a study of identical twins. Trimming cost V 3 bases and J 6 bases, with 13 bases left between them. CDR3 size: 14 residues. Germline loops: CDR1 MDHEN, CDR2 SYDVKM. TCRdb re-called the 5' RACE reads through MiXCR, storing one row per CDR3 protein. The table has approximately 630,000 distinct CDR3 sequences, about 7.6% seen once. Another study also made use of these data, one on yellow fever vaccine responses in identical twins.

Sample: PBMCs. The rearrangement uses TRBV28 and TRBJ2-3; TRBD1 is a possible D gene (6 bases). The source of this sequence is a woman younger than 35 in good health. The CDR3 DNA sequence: TGTGCCAGCAGTTTCGGCACAGGGTGGGATACGCAGTATTTT. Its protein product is CASSFGTGWDTQYF.